The 14 T cell receptor beta chains below were found in one sample sequenced in a study of response to subunit inactivated influenza vaccine listed by TCRdb under 2018. The receptor library was made with RT-PCR. Sequencing was carried out with an Illumina HiSeq 2500. TCRdb applied fastp at Q25 and MiXCR to the public reads, then kept only in-frame beta chains. Under each unique CDR3 protein, matching rows form one entry showing the most common genes and DNA. This sample holds under 800,000 distinct CDR3 sequences; 14% were observed only once. Roughly 6.4% of the sample goes to the ten largest clones. This specimen consisted of PBMCs from blood, obtained approximately 15 days before vaccination. These receptors were taken from a man aged 45 to 65 who received an inactivated influenza vaccine. Donor details come from another sample of the same person, matched by shared clones.

This chain joins TRBV5-1 and TRBJ2-6; D is perhaps TRBD2 (5 bases). Trimming left V 4 bases short and J 2 bases short, with 13 bases between. CDR1 is SGHRS, CDR2 YFSETQ, per germline. CDR3 length equals 16 residues. DNA for the CDR3: TGCGCCAGCAGCCGAGGATCGGGAACTGGGGCCAACGTCCTGACTTTC. This translates into CASSRGSGTGANVLTF.

This clonotype came up many times. The chain employs TRBV12-3 or TRBV12-4 and TRBJ2-3; D is ambiguous. Trimming left V 0 bases short and J 3 bases short, with 4 bases between. The CDR3 contains 13 residues. The CDR3 coding sequence is TGTGCCAGCAGTTTAGCCCAGACAGATACGCAGTATTTT. It translates to CASSLAQTDTQYF.

In its sample, this clonotype was seen a few times. This chain joins TRBV20-1 and TRBJ2-2; D ambiguous. Trimming shortened V by 3 bases and J by 0 bases, and 11 bases separated the two germline ends. Germline V gene sequence: CDR1 DFQATT, CDR2 SNEGSKA (reference sequence). There are 15 residues in the CDR3. CDR3 coding DNA: TGCAGTGCTAGCCTAGGAATACCGAACACCGGGGAGCTGTTTTTT. Its translation: CSASLGIPNTGELFF.

The chain employs TRBV27 and TRBJ2-4; 14 bases match TRBD2. Per the germline V gene, CDR1 is MNHEY and CDR2 is SMNVEV (reference sequence). The CDR3 runs to 17 residues. After removal of 6 bases from V and 0 bases from J, the junction contained 4 bases not matched to a gene. CDR3 DNA sequence: TGTGCCAGCAGAGGACTAGCGGGGGGATCAGCCAAAAACATTCAGTACTTC. It encodes CASRGLAGGSAKNIQYF.

This clonotype was seen a few times. This rearrangement joins TRBV5-1 to TRBJ2-6; D is ambiguous. Trimming left V 4 bases short and J 4 bases short, with 9 bases between. Germline V lookup: CDR1 SGHRS, CDR2 YFSETQ. This CDR3 has 14 amino acids. The CDR3 sequence: CASSPTVGANVLTF. Written as DNA, the CDR3 is TGCGCCAGCAGCCCGACGGTGGGGGCCAACGTCCTGACTTTC. The whole variable domain, filled in from reference TRBV5-1 and TRBJ2-6, reads KAGVTQTPRYLIKTRGQQVTLSCSPISGHRSVSWYQQTPGQGLQFLFEYFSETQRNKGNFPGRFSGRQFSNSRSEMNVSTLELGDSALYLCASSPTVGANVLTFGAGSRLTVL.

The chain uses TRBV5-1 and TRBJ1-1; weak D call: TRBD1 (5 bases). The CDR3 is 16 amino acids. The V gene's germline CDR1 is SGHRS and CDR2 YFSETQ. V was trimmed by 0 bases and J by 1 base, leaving 13 bases between them. CDR3 DNA: TGCGCCAGCAGCTTGGAAGCTACCAGGGCGAACACTGAAGCTTTCTTT. Its protein is CASSLEATRANTEAFF. The full variable domain, with the rest looked up from reference TRBV5-1 and TRBJ1-1, is KAGVTQTPRYLIKTRGQQVTLSCSPISGHRSVSWYQQTPGQGLQFLFEYFSETQRNKGNFPGRFSGRQFSNSRSEMNVSTLELGDSALYLCASSLEATRANTEAFFGQGTRLTVV.

This clonotype turned up a few times. The chain combines TRBV6-5 with TRBJ2-1; 9 bases map to TRBD1. Trimming at V came to 2 bases and at J to 3 bases, leaving 5 bases not matched to a gene. The CDR3 contains 16 residues. The germline CDR1 and CDR2 sequences are MNHEY and SVGAGI. The CDR3 loop is CASSYTGQGLYNEQFF. CDR3 nucleotides: TGTGCCAGCAGTTACACGGGACAGGGTCTCTACAATGAGCAGTTCTTC.

This clonotype was recorded a few times. The V call is TRBV5-1, the J call TRBJ2-2; 7 nucleotides align to TRBD2. Germline CDR1 is SGHRS and CDR2 is YFSETQ. The junction had 3 bases not matched to a gene; V was cut back by 2 bases and J by 2 bases. The CDR3 covers 15 residues. CDR3 bases: TGCGCCAGCAGCTTCCGGGACTACAACACCGGGGAGCTGTTTTTT. Residues: CASSFRDYNTGELFF. Full variable domain (rest looked up from reference TRBV5-1 and TRBJ2-2): KAGVTQTPRYLIKTRGQQVTLSCSPISGHRSVSWYQQTPGQGLQFLFEYFSETQRNKGNFPGRFSGRQFSNSRSEMNVSTLELGDSALYLCASSFRDYNTGELFFGEGSRLTVL.

This chain connects TRBV7-2 to TRBJ1-2; D unclear. The CDR3 is made up of 14 amino acids. Trimming stripped 3 bases from V and 3 bases from J, with 11 bases between. Germline loops: CDR1 SGHTA, CDR2 FQGNSA. CDR3 in amino acids: CASSFISTDYGYTF. DNA of the CDR3: TGTGCCAGCAGCTTTATCAGTACAGACTATGGCTACACCTTC.

The chain uses TRBV2 and TRBJ1-2, with D tentatively TRBD1 (5 bases). The length of the CDR3 is 13 residues. Germline CDR1 reads SNHLY; CDR2 reads FYNNEI. V was shortened by 7 bases and J by 1 base, with 10 bases between the two germline ends. The CDR3 DNA reads as TGTGCCAGCACTGTTGGGGGTAACTATGGCTACACCTTC. Translation: CASTVGGNYGYTF.

This clonotype was detected only a few times. The chain employs TRBV2 and TRBJ2-2; 7 bases fit TRBD1. The CDR3 contains 13 residues. V lost 8 bases to trimming and J lost 7 bases; unmatched junction nucleotides: 7. Germline CDR1 and CDR2: SNHLY and FYNNEI. The CDR3 DNA reads TGTGCCAGCCTTACAGGGGCCAACGGGGAGCTGTTTTTT. Translated: CASLTGANGELFF.

In this sample, this clonotype turned up a few times. This chain links TRBV2 with TRBJ2-7, with TRBD2 as a possible D gene (6 bases). The CDR3 loop spans 15 amino acids. Per germline, CDR1 SNHLY and CDR2 FYNNEI. Trimming shortened V by 8 bases and J by 0 bases, and 17 bases separated the two germline ends. In DNA, the CDR3 is TGTGCCAGCCGCGTTGGAGGGTGGAGCTCCTACGAGCAGTACTTC. This codes for CASRVGGWSSYEQYF.

The genes are TRBV6-2 or TRBV6-3 and TRBJ1-2; D gene ambiguous. The V end was cut by 6 bases, the J end by 0 bases, with 14 bases between. The CDR3 has 15 amino acids. Germline CDR1 reads MNHEY; CDR2 reads SVGEGT. The CDR3 sequence is CASSPVGRPNYGYTF. The DNA of the CDR3 is TGTGCCAGCAGCCCCGTGGGCAGACCTAACTATGGCTACACCTTC.

The table lists this clonotype with a few counts. The chain joins TRBV9 to TRBJ2-5, with D unresolved. The V end was cut by 0 bases, the J end by 0 bases, with 15 bases between. This CDR3 contains 17 residues. Germline V gene lookup returns CDR1 SGDLS and CDR2 YYNGEE. This CDR3 reads CASSVDSEAHYQETQYF. The CDR3, as DNA: TGTGCCAGCAGCGTAGACTCCGAGGCTCACTACCAAGAGACCCAGTACTTC.